This T cell receptor (beta chain) emerged from a study of shared clonotypes between healthy human individuals. Study-wide context: Three plates were used per donor for CD4 naive, three for CD4 memory, two for CD8 naive and one for CD8 memory.

Study-wide results and caveats: Blood was the sole source, and tissue repertoires probably differ. A few donors showed sharing of around 5% of naive CD4 clonotypes.

Method: immunoSEQ multiplex PCR; TCRdb's copy keeps in-frame clones and lacks some. The table lists 80,000 to 100,000 clones, almost 70% of them singletons. Trimming pared 3 bases from V and 6 bases from J, leaving 9 bases between. This CDR3 comprises 12 residues. Germline V CDR1 and CDR2: SNHLY, FYNNEI. Comment on this clone: Its antigen is as yet unknown.

The clonotype was recovered from a man in his thirties or forties in good health. The sample comprised memory CD8+ T cells sorted from blood. The sample's subset: CD45RO+ cells pooled with CCR7-negative TemRA cells. The rearrangement uses TRBV2 and TRBJ2-7, with D uncertain. CDR3 nucleotide sequence: TGTGCCAGCAGTGACCCTGAGGTCGAGCAGTACTTC. It yields the protein CASSDPEVEQYF.